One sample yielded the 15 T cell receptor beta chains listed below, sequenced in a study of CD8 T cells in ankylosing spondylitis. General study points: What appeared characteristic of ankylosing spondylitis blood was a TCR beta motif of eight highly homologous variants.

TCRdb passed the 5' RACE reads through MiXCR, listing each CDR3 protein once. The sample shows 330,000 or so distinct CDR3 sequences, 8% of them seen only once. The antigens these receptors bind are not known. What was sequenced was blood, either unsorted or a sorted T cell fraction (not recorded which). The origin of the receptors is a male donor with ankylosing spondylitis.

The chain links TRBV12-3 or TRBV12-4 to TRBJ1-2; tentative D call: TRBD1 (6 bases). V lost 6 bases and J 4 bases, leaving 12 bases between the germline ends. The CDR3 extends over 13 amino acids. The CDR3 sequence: CASRLDRFYGYTF. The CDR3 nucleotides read TGTGCCAGCAGACTCGACAGGTTCTATGGCTACACCTTC.

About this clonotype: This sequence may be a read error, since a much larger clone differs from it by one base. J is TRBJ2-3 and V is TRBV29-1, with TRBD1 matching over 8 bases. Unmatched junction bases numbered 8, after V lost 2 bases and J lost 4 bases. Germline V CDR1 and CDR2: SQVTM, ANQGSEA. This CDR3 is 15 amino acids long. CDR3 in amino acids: CSVEPRQGQADTQYF. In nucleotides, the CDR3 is TGCAGCGTTGAACCAAGGCAGGGACAGGCAGATACGCAGTATTTT.

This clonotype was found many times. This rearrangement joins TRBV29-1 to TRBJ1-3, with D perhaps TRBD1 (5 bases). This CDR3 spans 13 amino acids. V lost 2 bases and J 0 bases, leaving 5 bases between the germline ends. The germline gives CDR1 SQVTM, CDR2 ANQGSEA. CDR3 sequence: CSVERGSGNTIYF. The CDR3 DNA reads TGCAGCGTTGAAAGGGGCTCTGGAAACACCATATATTTT.

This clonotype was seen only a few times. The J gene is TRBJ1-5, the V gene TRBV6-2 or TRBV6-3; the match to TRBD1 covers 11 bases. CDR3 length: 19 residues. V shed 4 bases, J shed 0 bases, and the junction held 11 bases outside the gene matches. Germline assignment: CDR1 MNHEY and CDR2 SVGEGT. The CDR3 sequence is CASSSDWDRGSSSNQPQHF. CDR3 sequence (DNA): TGTGCCAGCAGTTCGGATTGGGACAGGGGGTCGAGTAGCAATCAGCCCCAGCATTTT.

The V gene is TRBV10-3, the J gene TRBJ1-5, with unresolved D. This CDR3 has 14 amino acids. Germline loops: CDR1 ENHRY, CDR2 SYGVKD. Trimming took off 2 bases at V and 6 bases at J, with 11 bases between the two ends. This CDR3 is CAISESLKVQPQHF. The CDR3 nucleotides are TGTGCCATCAGTGAGAGCTTAAAAGTTCAGCCCCAGCATTTT.

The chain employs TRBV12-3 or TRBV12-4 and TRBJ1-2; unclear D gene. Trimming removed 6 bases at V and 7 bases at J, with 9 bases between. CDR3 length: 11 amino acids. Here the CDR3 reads CASRVGGGYTF. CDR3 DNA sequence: TGTGCCAGCAGGGTGGGCGGTGGCTACACCTTC.

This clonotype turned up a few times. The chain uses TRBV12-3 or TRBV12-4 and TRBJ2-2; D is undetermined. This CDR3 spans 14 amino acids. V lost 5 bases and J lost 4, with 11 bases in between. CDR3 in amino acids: CASSQASLTGELFF. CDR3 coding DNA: TGTGCCAGCAGTCAGGCTAGTCTCACCGGGGAGCTGTTTTTT.

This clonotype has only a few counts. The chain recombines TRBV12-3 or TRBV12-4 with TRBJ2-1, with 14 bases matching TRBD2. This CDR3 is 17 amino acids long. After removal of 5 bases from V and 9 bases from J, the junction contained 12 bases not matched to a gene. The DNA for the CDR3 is TGTGCCAGCAGTCCCCGACTAGCGGGAGGGCCGAGCGGTGAGCAGTTCTTC. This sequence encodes CASSPRLAGGPSGEQFF.

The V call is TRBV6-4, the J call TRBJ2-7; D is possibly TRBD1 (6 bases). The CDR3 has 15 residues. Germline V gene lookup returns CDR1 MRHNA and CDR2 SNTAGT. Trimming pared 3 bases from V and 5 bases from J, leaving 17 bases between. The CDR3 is CASSENPGAGDEQYF. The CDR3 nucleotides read TGTGCCAGCAGTGAAAATCCCGGGGCAGGGGACGAGCAGTACTTC.

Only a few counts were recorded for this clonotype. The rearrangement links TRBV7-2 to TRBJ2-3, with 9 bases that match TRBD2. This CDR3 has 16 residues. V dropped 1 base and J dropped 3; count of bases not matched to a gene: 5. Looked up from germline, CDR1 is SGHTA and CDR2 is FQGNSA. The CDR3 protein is CASSLGLAGETDTQYF. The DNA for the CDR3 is TGTGCCAGCAGCTTAGGATTAGCGGGAGAAACAGATACGCAGTATTTT. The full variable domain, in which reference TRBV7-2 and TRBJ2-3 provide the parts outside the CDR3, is GAGVSQSPSNKVTEKGKDVELRCDPISGHTALYWYRQSLGQGLEFLIYFQGNSAPDKSGLPSDRFSAERTGGSVSTLTIQRTQQEDSAVYLCASSLGLAGETDTQYFGPGTRLTVL.

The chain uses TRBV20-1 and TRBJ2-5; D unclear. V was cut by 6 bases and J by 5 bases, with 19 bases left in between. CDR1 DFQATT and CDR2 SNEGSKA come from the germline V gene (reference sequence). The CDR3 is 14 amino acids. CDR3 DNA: TGCAGTGCAAACAAAGACGGGCGTCGGGAGACCCAGTACTTC. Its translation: CSANKDGRRETQYF.

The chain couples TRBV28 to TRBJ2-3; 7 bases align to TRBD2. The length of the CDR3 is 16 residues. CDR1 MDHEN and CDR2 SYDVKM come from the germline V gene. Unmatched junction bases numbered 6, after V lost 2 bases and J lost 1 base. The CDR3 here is CASSLVKRGGTDTQYF. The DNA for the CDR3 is TGTGCCAGCAGTTTAGTGAAGCGGGGTGGCACAGATACGCAGTATTTT. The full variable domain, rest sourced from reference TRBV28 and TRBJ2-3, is DVKVTQSSRYLVKRTGEKVFLECVQDMDHENMFWYRQDPGLGLRLIYFSYDVKMKEKGDIPEGYSVSREKKERFSLILESASTNQTSMYLCASSLVKRGGTDTQYFGPGTRLTVL.

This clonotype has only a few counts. CDR3 DNA: TGTGCCAGCAGTTTCTACGGGAGATGGGGCGGGGAGCTGTTTTTT. Residues: CASSFYGRWGGELFF. The V gene is TRBV27, the J gene TRBJ2-2, with D possibly being TRBD2 (6 bases). Germline CDR1 reads MNHEY; CDR2 reads SMNVEV (reference sequence). Trimming took 3 bases from V and 7 from J, leaving 15 bases between them. The CDR3 has 15 residues.

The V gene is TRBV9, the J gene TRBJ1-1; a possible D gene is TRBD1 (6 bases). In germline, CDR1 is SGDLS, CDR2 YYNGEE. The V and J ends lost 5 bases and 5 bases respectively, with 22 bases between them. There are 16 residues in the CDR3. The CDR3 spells CASSLMGGGSFTEAFF. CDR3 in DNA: TGTGCCAGCAGTTTAATGGGGGGGGGCAGCTTTACTGAAGCTTTCTTT.

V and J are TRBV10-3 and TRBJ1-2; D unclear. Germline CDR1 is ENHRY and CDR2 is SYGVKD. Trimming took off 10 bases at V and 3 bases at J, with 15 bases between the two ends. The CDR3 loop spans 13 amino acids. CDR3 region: CATSEVMDYGYTF. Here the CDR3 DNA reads TGTGCCACCTCGGAGGTCATGGACTATGGCTACACCTTC.